Listed here are 32 T cell receptor beta chains from one sample, sequenced in a study of post-analysis software for immune sequencing data. Study-level results: Elevated frequency relative to controls characterized roughly 5 TRBV segments in patients, TRBV5-6, TRBV5-1 and TRBV20-1 among them.

The authors incorporated unique molecular identifiers into the TCR beta cDNA libraries. TCRdb fed the PCR reads into MiXCR, producing one record per CDR3 protein. The sample has about 560,000 distinct CDR3 sequences, around 40% seen once; the top ten hold approximately 1.7%. No antigen is known for these receptors. The source material was blood. The receptors derive from a girl aged 10 to 17 with multiple sclerosis.

V usage is TRBV6-5 and J usage is TRBJ2-7; possible D gene TRBD2, 5 bases. The germline V gene has CDR1 MNHEY and CDR2 SVGAGI. The CDR3 runs to 14 residues. V lost 5 bases, J lost 2 bases, and 13 bases lay in between. In nucleotides, the CDR3 is TGTGCCAGCAGTCGCGGGCCACACACCTACGAGCAGTACTTC. Protein product: CASSRGPHTYEQYF.

The J gene is TRBJ2-7, the V gene TRBV5-1; possible D gene TRBD2, 5 bases. The DNA end is a closer match to TRBJ2-5, so the J assignment may be wrong. Germline-derived CDR1 and CDR2 are SGHRS and YFSETQ. This CDR3 is built from 14 residues. CDR3 nucleotide sequence: TGCGCCAGCAGCTCAAAACAGCGGCGGGAGACCCAGTACTTC. It specifies CASSSKQRRETQYF.

This clonotype was seen a few times. The rearrangement links TRBV7-8 to TRBJ2-1; no clear D gene. This CDR3 comprises 12 residues. The germline V gene encodes CDR1 SGHVS and CDR2 FQNEAQ. Trimming cost V 8 bases and J 5 bases, with 10 bases left between them. The CDR3 spells CASHALNNEQFF. CDR3 DNA sequence: TGTGCCAGCCACGCCCTCAACAATGAGCAGTTCTTC.

As concerns this clonotype: One junction end does not reproduce the germline sequence, and a read error may be involved. The rearrangement joins TRBV12-3 or TRBV12-4 to TRBJ2-5, with D perhaps matching TRBD1 or TRBD2 (6 bases each). The CDR3 is 14 amino acids. The CDR3 spells CASSLAGEAETQYF. CDR3 DNA sequence: TGTGCCAGCAGCTTAGCAGGGGAGGCGGAGACCCAGTACTTC.

V usage is TRBV7-9 and J usage is TRBJ2-5, with unresolved D. The V end lost 5 bases, the J end lost 5 bases, and 9 bases lay between the germline ends. Germline assignment: CDR1 SEHNR and CDR2 FQNEAQ (reference sequence). The CDR3 totals 12 residues. The CDR3 nucleotides read TGTGCCAGCAGCCCTTTCGGTGAGACCCAGTACTTC. Its translation is CASSPFGETQYF.

In this sample, this clonotype turned up a few times. The DNA is left out, because the CDR3 cannot be placed on it with certainty; the CDR3 is given as TCRdb lists it. The chain recombines TRBV28 with TRBJ2-5. Looked up from germline, CDR1 is MDHEN and CDR2 is SYDVKM. The CDR3 is 12 amino acids long, termini counted. CDR3 region: CASSSFLETQYF.

This clonotype was counted between two and nine times. The J gene is TRBJ2-3, the V gene TRBV6-4; D possibly uses TRBD1 or TRBD2 (6 bases each). Germline V lookup: CDR1 MRHNA, CDR2 SNTAGT. The V gene lost 0 bases and the J gene lost 1 base, with 14 bases spanning the gap. The CDR3 totals 17 residues. DNA for the CDR3: TGTGCCAGCAGTGACTCGCCTGAGGGGGAGGGCACAGATACGCAGTATTTT. It codes for CASSDSPEGEGTDTQYF.

The chain joins TRBV10-3 to TRBJ2-5; 7 bases line up with TRBD1. CDR1 is ENHRY and CDR2 is SYGVKD in the germline V gene. V lost 11 bases, J lost 0 bases, and 6 bases stayed unmatched. CDR3 size: 13 residues. Here the CDR3 DNA reads TGTGCCGTCCTCGGGACAGACCAAGAGACCCAGTACTTC. Its protein product is CAVLGTDQETQYF.

This sequence joins TRBV20-1 and TRBJ2-1, with a possible D match to TRBD1 (6 bases). The CDR3 runs 16 residues. Germline assignment: CDR1 DFQATT and CDR2 SNEGSKA (reference sequence). The V and J ends lost 0 bases and 4 bases respectively, with 16 bases between them. CDR3 nucleotides: TGCAGTGCTAGAGATATTGAAGGACAGCTTTACAATGAGCAGTTCTTC. Its translation: CSARDIEGQLYNEQFF.

This clonotype was counted a few times. The V call is TRBV20-1, the J call TRBJ2-1; 8 nucleotides line up with TRBD2. The CDR3 consists of 14 residues. J gave up 6 bases and V 3 bases, and 7 bases lay outside the gene matches. The germline CDR1 and CDR2 sequences are DFQATT and SNEGSKA (reference sequence). The CDR3 DNA follows: TGCAGTGCTAGGTTAGCGGGAACGTCCAATGAGCAGTTCTTC. This sequence encodes CSARLAGTSNEQFF.

The J gene is TRBJ2-7, the V gene TRBV5-1, with 9 bases identical to TRBD2. Germline V gene sequence: CDR1 SGHRS, CDR2 YFSETQ. J gave up 2 bases and V 4 bases, and 7 bases lay outside the gene matches. The CDR3 covers 15 residues. DNA of the CDR3: TGCGCCAGCAGCGACTCGACTAGCGGACCCTACGAGCAGTACTTC. Translation: CASSDSTSGPYEQYF. Combining the CDR3 with reference TRBV5-1 and TRBJ2-7 gives the whole variable domain KAGVTQTPRYLIKTRGQQVTLSCSPISGHRSVSWYQQTPGQGLQFLFEYFSETQRNKGNFPGRFSGRQFSNSRSEMNVSTLELGDSALYLCASSDSTSGPYEQYFGPGTRLTVT.

V and J are TRBV5-6 and TRBJ2-3, with 8 bases that match TRBD2. Germline CDR1 reads SGHDT; CDR2 reads YYEEEE. The J segment lost 4 bases and the V segment lost 0 bases, leaving 4 bases of the junction unmatched. The CDR3 spans 15 residues. The CDR3 here is CASSLGSGGADTQYF. Written as DNA, the CDR3 is TGTGCCAGCAGCTTGGGGAGCGGGGGTGCAGATACGCAGTATTTT.

The chain has TRBV11-1 and TRBJ2-7; D unclear. V shed 1 base and J shed 0 bases, with 16 bases lying between them. Per germline, CDR1 SGHAT and CDR2 FQDESV (reference sequence). The CDR3 is made up of 17 amino acids. CDR3: CASSLGYSGTHSYEQYF. DNA of the CDR3: TGTGCCAGCAGCTTAGGCTATAGTGGCACCCACTCCTACGAGCAGTACTTC.

This chain joins TRBV12-3 or TRBV12-4 and TRBJ2-4; 12 bases are a match to TRBD1. Trimming at V came to 8 bases and at J to 0 bases, leaving 11 bases not matched to a gene. The CDR3 loop spans 18 amino acids. The DNA of the CDR3 is TGTGCCAGCGGACCCGGGACAGGGGGCGTCGTAGCCAAAAACATTCAGTACTTC. It yields the protein CASGPGTGGVVAKNIQYF.

The chain uses TRBV20-1 and TRBJ1-2, with unresolved D. Between the trimmed V and J ends, which lost 1 base and 8 bases, there was a span of 8 bases. CDR1 and CDR2 from the germline V gene are DFQATT and SNEGSKA (reference sequence). CDR3 length: 11 amino acids. For the CDR3, the DNA is TGCAGTGCTAGAGGGGGATCCGGCTACACCTTC. Its protein is CSARGGSGYTF.

This chain joins TRBV12-3 or TRBV12-4 and TRBJ2-7; the D gene could be TRBD1 or TRBD2 (5 bases each). Matching the DNA end better, TRBJ2-5 makes the J call doubtful. The CDR3 totals 13 residues. In DNA, the CDR3 is TGTGCCAGTGGTCGTGGGGGACAAGAGACCCAGTACTTC. Translating it yields CASGRGGQETQYF.

The chain employs TRBV10-2 and TRBJ2-1; 8 nucleotides line up with TRBD1. Germline loops: CDR1 WSHSY, CDR2 SAAADI. This CDR3 has 15 amino acids. With 2 bases clipped from V and 5 bases from J, the junction kept 5 bases outside the gene matches. The CDR3 region is CASSEGQGSDNEQFF. The DNA for the CDR3 is TGCGCCAGCAGTGAGGGACAGGGATCCGACAATGAGCAGTTCTTC.

This clonotype came up a few times. The chain joins TRBV15 to TRBJ1-4; maybe TRBD1 (5 bases). The CDR3 covers 14 residues. V dropped 8 bases and J dropped 2 bases, with 12 bases sitting between them. In germline, CDR1 is LNHNV, CDR2 YYDKDF (reference sequence). The CDR3 loop is CATAGWGTNEKLFF. The CDR3 nucleotides read TGTGCCACCGCGGGGTGGGGGACTAATGAAAAACTGTTTTTT.

The CDR3 protein is CASSWAERAVTEAFF. The CDR3 DNA reads as TGTGCCAGCAGCTGGGCTGAAAGGGCTGTCACTGAAGCTTTCTTT. This chain links TRBV5-6 with TRBJ1-1; D not certain. This CDR3 is built from 15 residues. Deletions cut 3 bases from V and 4 bases from J, with 16 bases between. Germline values: CDR1 SGHDT, CDR2 YYEEEE.

This chain uses TRBV6-5 with TRBJ1-4; unclear D gene. This CDR3 is 15 amino acids long. Per germline, CDR1 MNHEY and CDR2 SVGAGI. Trimming removed 2 bases from V and 0 bases from J, with 7 bases in between. The chain's CDR3 is CASSYSSATNEKLFF. DNA for the CDR3: TGTGCCAGCAGTTACAGCAGTGCAACTAATGAAAAACTGTTTTTT.

This chain links TRBV9 with TRBJ2-5, with 7 nucleotides matching TRBD2. This CDR3 is built from 16 residues. The V and J ends lost 3 bases and 5 bases, in that order; junction bases with no gene match: 13. The germline V gene encodes CDR1 SGDLS and CDR2 YYNGEE. The CDR3 bases are TGTGCCAGCAGCGCAGGAGGGACTACTGCTTCGGAGACCCAGTACTTC. Residues: CASSAGGTTASETQYF.

The CDR3 protein is CASMKGTGFNQPQHF. The CDR3 DNA follows: TGTGCCAGCATGAAAGGGACAGGCTTTAATCAGCCCCAGCATTTT. The genes are TRBV27 and TRBJ1-5; the match to TRBD1 covers 8 bases. V shed 7 bases and J 4 bases; nucleotides not matched to a gene: 9. This CDR3 is 15 amino acids long. Germline V CDR1 and CDR2: MNHEY, SMNVEV (reference sequence).

Details on this clonotype: An end of the junction differs from the germline gene, which may be a read error. The J gene is TRBJ2-7, the V gene TRBV10-3, with a possible D match to TRBD1 (5 bases). Looked up from germline, CDR1 is ENHRY and CDR2 is SYGVKD. The CDR3 covers 15 residues. The CDR3 coding sequence is TGTGCCATCAGTGAGTCTCTAGGGGCCCCTAACGAGCGGTACTTC. It encodes CAISESLGAPNERYF.

The CDR3 here is CASSQDKGGGLMNTEAFF. Here the CDR3 DNA reads TGCGCCAGCAGCCAAGATAAAGGTGGCGGACTTATGAACACTGAAGCTTTCTTT. The chain recombines TRBV4-1 with TRBJ1-1; D is uncertain. With 0 bases removed from V and 0 bases from J, the gap between germline ends came to 17 bases. In germline, CDR1 is MGHRA, CDR2 YSYEKL. The CDR3 is made up of 18 amino acids.

This clonotype has only a few counts. The V gene is TRBV3-1, the J gene TRBJ2-4; 8 nucleotides align to TRBD2. V gave up 3 bases and J gave up 13 bases; unmatched junction bases: 17. The CDR3 sequence is 16 residues long. The germline V gene has CDR1 LGHDT and CDR2 YNNKEL (reference sequence). CDR3 amino acids: CASSHREREPIVEQYF. The CDR3 region has the DNA TGTGCCAGCAGCCACCGTGAGCGGGAGCCGATTGTGGAGCAGTACTTC.

The chain carries TRBV5-1 and TRBJ2-7, with D perhaps matching TRBD1 or TRBD2 (5 bases each). There are 15 residues in the CDR3. V lost 0 bases and J 2 bases, leaving 12 bases between the germline ends. Germline V gene lookup returns CDR1 SGHRS and CDR2 YFSETQ. CDR3 in amino acids: CASSLAGTLTYEQYF. The DNA of the CDR3 is TGCGCCAGCAGCTTGGCGGGGACGTTGACCTACGAGCAGTACTTC.

This clonotype was counted a few times. V gene TRBV7-2 combines with J gene TRBJ1-2; no clear D. Germline values: CDR1 SGHTA, CDR2 FQGNSA. The CDR3 is 13 amino acids. V dropped 3 bases and J dropped 4 bases, with 9 bases sitting between them. The CDR3 region has the DNA TGTGCCAGCAGCTTGTCGGGTGCCTATGGCTACACCTTC. This sequence encodes CASSLSGAYGYTF.

The chain recombines TRBV12-3 or TRBV12-4 with TRBJ1-2; D is undetermined. There are 12 residues in the CDR3. The ends were cut back, 7 bases at V and 7 bases at J, with 13 bases in the middle. The CDR3 protein is CASTLLSAGYTF. The DNA for the CDR3 is TGTGCCAGCACTCTCCTCAGTGCTGGCTACACCTTC.

Worth noting for this clonotype: At one end, the junction sequence differs from germline, possibly due to a read error. V is TRBV13 and J is TRBJ2-7; D possibly matches TRBD1 or TRBD2 (6 bases each). The CDR3 is made up of 14 amino acids. Germline V gene lookup returns CDR1 PRHDT and CDR2 FYEKMQ (reference sequence). The CDR3 loop reads CASSLGGGKYEQYF. The CDR3 DNA reads as TGTGCCAGCAGCCTAGGAGGGGGAAAATACGAGCAGTACTTC.

The rearrangement uses TRBV5-1 and TRBJ2-1; 11 bases are a match to TRBD2. Trimming cost V 2 bases and J 7 bases; bases outside gene matches: 5. CDR3 length: 15 amino acids. The V gene's germline CDR1 is SGHRS and CDR2 YFSETQ. As DNA, the CDR3 is TGCGCCAGCAGCTTTATGGCTAGCGGGAGGAATGAGCAGTTCTTC. Protein: CASSFMASGRNEQFF.

This clonotype was found a few times. The chain couples TRBV10-3 to TRBJ2-7; 10 bases are a match to TRBD1. CDR1 and CDR2 (germline): ENHRY, SYGVKD. The CDR3 covers 13 residues. Trimming removed 9 bases from V and 5 bases from J; junction bases left unmatched: 7. CDR3 residues: CAIKGQGTNEQYF. The CDR3 DNA is TGTGCCATTAAGGGACAGGGGACCAACGAGCAGTACTTC.

Turning to this clonotype: One base away lies a much larger clone, so this may be a sequencing read error. The V call is TRBV6-5, the J call TRBJ1-2; TRBD1 matches 8 bases. After removal of 5 bases from V and 6 bases from J, the junction contained 8 bases not matched to a gene. The CDR3 is made up of 14 amino acids. Germline CDR1 is MNHEY and CDR2 is SVGAGI. The CDR3 nucleotides read TGTGCCAGCAGTACCTGGACAGGGAGCCATGGCTACACCTTC. This gives the protein CASSTWTGSHGYTF.